Below, 8 T cell receptor beta chains from the same sample are listed, as sequenced in a study of blood T cells in healthy people across ages. Alongside a J-beta primer mix, a sample-barcoded 5' primer served in a second PCR lasting about 6 to 12 cycles. TCRdb reanalysed the 5' RACE reads using MiXCR and keeps one entry per CDR3 protein. The sample has over 1,200,000 distinct CDR3 sequences, 59% seen once. Sequenced material: blood. These receptors came from a man younger than 35 in good health.

This sequence joins TRBV2 and TRBJ1-5; D unclear. Between the trimmed V and J ends, which lost 2 bases and 5 bases, there was a span of 13 bases. The CDR3 covers 15 residues. Germline CDR1 is SNHLY and CDR2 is FYNNEI. CDR3: CASSENAPGHQPQHF. The CDR3 bases are TGTGCCAGCAGTGAAAATGCGCCAGGACATCAGCCCCAGCATTTT.

V and J are TRBV4-3 and TRBJ2-1; 8 bases match TRBD1. Germline CDR1 reads LGHNA; CDR2 reads YSLEER. J gave up 5 bases and V 0 bases, and 3 bases lay outside the gene matches. There are 15 residues in the CDR3. This chain's CDR3 is CASSQEEDRDNEQFF. CDR3 coding DNA: TGCGCCAGCAGCCAAGAAGAGGACAGGGACAATGAGCAGTTCTTC.

V is TRBV4-3 and J is TRBJ2-7; 10 bases match TRBD1. Germline V gene lookup returns CDR1 LGHNA and CDR2 YSLEER. V was pared by 2 bases and J by 5 bases, with 3 bases of the junction left unmatched. The CDR3 has 14 amino acids. The CDR3 bases are TGCGCCAGCAGCCAACAGACAGGGGGCGACGAGCAGTACTTC. Residues: CASSQQTGGDEQYF.

This clonotype was seen only a few times. This chain connects TRBV10-3 to TRBJ2-5, with D hard to call. The V gene's germline CDR1 is ENHRY and CDR2 SYGVKD. V lost 4 bases, J lost 0 bases, and 9 bases lay in between. The CDR3 sequence is 14 residues long. CDR3 bases: TGTGCCATCAGTGGCAGTTTGTACCAAGAGACCCAGTACTTC. It codes for CAISGSLYQETQYF.

The chain combines TRBV2 with TRBJ2-7; a weak D match, TRBD2 (6 bases). The CDR3 sequence is 16 residues long. V gave up 4 bases and J gave up 7 bases, with 23 bases separating them. Germline lookup yields CDR1 SNHLY and CDR2 FYNNEI. The CDR3 region has the DNA TGTGCCAGCAGTGCAGCTTTCAACAGCCGGGGGAGAGAGCAGTACTTC. Residues: CASSAAFNSRGREQYF. Together with reference TRBV2 and TRBJ2-7, the CDR3 gives the full variable domain: EPEVTQTPSHQVTQMGQEVILRCVPISNHLYFYWYRQILGQKVEFLVSFYNNEISEKSEIFDDQFSVERPDGSNFTLKIRSTKLEDSAMYFCASSAAFNSRGREQYFGPGTRLTVT.

V gene TRBV9 combines with J gene TRBJ2-5, with a weak D call TRBD2 (6 bases). Trimming left V 0 bases short and J 2 bases short, with 8 bases between. The CDR3 runs 14 residues. Germline lookup yields CDR1 SGDLS and CDR2 YYNGEE. The CDR3 reads CASSVAGEQETQYF. The CDR3 bases are TGTGCCAGCAGCGTAGCGGGGGAACAAGAGACCCAGTACTTC.

The genes are TRBV6-1 and TRBJ2-5; D remains unclear. Germline CDR1 MNHNS, CDR2 SASEGT. The length of the CDR3 is 15 residues. V gave up 3 bases and J gave up 1 base, with 12 bases separating them. Written as DNA, the CDR3 is TGTGCCAGCAGTGAGGCCGGACGCGTCCAAGAGACCCAGTACTTC. It yields the protein CASSEAGRVQETQYF.

This clonotype has just a few counts. This chain uses TRBV5-5 with TRBJ2-7; tentatively, D is TRBD1 (6 bases). Germline V gene lookup returns CDR1 SGHKS and CDR2 YYEKEE (reference sequence). CDR3 length: 14 amino acids. The V and J ends lost 1 base and 2 bases respectively, with 10 bases between them. The CDR3 region has the DNA TGTGCCAGCAGCTTGACAGGGCTTACCTACGAGCAGTACTTC. Translation: CASSLTGLTYEQYF. The variable domain in full, with the rest retrieved from reference TRBV5-5 and TRBJ2-7, is DAGVTQSPTHLIKTRGQQVTLRCSPISGHKSVSWYQQVLGQGPQFIFQYYEKEERGRGNFPDRFSARQFPNYSSELNVNALLLGDSALYLCASSLTGLTYEQYFGPGTRLTVT.